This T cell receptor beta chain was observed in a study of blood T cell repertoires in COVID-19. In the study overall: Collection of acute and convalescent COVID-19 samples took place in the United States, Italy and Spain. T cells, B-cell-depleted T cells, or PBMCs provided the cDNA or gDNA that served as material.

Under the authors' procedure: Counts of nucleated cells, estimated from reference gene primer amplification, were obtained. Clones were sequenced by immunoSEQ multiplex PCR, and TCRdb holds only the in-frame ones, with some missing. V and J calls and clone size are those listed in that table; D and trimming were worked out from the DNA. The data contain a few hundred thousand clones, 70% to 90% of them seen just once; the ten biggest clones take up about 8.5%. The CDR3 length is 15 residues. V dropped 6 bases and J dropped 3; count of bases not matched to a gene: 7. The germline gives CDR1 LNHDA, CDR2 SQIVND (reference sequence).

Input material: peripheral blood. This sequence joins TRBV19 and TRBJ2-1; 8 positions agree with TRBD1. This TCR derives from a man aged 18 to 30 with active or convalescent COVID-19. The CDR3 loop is CASSPGQGLYNEQFF. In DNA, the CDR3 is TGTGCCAGTAGCCCCGGACAGGGCCTCTACAATGAGCAGTTCTTC.